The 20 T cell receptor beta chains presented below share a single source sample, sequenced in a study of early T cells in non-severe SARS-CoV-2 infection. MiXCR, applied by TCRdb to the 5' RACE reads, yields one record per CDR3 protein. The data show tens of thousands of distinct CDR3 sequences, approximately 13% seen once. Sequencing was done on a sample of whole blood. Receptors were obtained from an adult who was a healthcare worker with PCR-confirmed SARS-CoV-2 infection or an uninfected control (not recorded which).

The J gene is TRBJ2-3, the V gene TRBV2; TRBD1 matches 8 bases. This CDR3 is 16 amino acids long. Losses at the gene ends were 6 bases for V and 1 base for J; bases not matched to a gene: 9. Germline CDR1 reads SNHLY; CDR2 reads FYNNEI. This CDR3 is CASSLEGGQGTDTQYF. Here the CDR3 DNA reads TGTGCCAGCAGCCTCGAGGGGGGACAGGGCACAGATACGCAGTATTTT.

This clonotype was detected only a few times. CDR3 sequence reads: CSARRTGGTGELFF. The CDR3 DNA sequence: TGCAGTGCCAGGAGGACAGGGGGCACCGGGGAGCTGTTTTTT. V and J are TRBV20-1 and TRBJ2-2, with 10 bases fitting TRBD1. The CDR3 has 14 amino acids. Germline V gene sequence: CDR1 DFQATT, CDR2 SNEGSKA (reference sequence). V trimming: 6 bases; J trimming: 4 bases; junction bases outside the gene matches: 5.

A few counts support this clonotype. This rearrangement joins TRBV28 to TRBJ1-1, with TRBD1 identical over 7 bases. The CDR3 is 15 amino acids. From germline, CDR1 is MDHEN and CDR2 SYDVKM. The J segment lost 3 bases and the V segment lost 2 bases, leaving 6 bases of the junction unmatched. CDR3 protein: CASSLHGQGDTEAFF. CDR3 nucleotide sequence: TGTGCCAGCAGTTTACATGGGCAGGGGGACACTGAAGCTTTCTTT.

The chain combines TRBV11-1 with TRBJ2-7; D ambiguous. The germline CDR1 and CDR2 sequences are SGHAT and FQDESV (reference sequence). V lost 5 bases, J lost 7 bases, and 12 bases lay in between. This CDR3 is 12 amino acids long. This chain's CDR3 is CASSPALGEQYF. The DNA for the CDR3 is TGTGCCAGCAGCCCCGCCCTGGGGGAGCAGTACTTC.

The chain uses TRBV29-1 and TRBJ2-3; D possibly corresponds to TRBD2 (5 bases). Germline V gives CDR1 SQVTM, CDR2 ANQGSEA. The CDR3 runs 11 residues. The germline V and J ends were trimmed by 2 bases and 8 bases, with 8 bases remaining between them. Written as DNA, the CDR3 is TGCAGCGTTGAAACTCGGGGTACGCAGTATTTT. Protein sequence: CSVETRGTQYF.

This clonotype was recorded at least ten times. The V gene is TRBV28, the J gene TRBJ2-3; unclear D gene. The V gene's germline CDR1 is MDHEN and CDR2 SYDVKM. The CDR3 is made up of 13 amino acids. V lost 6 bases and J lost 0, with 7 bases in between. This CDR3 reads CASRLGSTDTQYF. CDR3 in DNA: TGTGCCAGCAGATTAGGGAGCACAGATACGCAGTATTTT.

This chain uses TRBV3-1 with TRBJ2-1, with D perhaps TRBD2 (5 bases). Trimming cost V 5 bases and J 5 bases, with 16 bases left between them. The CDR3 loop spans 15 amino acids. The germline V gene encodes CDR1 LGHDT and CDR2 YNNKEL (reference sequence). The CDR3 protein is CASSSRLYGDNEQFF. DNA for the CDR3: TGTGCCAGCAGCTCTCGACTATATGGGGACAATGAGCAGTTCTTC.

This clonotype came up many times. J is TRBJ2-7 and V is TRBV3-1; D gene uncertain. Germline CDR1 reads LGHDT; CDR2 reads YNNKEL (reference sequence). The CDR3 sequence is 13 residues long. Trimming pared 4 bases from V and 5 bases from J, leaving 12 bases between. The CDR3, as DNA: TGTGCCAGCAGCCCCTCTTTGGGGAACGAGCAGTACTTC. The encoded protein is CASSPSLGNEQYF.

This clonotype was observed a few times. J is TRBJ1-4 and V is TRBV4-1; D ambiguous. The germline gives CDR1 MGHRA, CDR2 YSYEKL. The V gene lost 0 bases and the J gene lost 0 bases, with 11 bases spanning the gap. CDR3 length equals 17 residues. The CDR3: CASSQEWHVATNEKLFF. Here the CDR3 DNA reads TGCGCCAGCAGCCAAGAGTGGCATGTAGCAACTAATGAAAAACTGTTTTTT.

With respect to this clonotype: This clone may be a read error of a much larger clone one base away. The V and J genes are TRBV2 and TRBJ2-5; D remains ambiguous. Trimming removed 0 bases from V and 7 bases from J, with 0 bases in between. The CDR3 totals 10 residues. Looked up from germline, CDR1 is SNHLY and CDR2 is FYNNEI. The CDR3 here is CASSEATQYF. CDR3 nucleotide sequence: TGTGCCAGCAGTGAAGCGACCCAGTACTTC.

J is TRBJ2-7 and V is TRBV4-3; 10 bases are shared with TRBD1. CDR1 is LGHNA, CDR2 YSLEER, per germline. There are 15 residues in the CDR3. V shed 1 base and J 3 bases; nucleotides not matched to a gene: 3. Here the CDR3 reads CASSQAWTGGYEQYF. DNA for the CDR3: TGCGCCAGCAGCCAAGCCTGGACAGGGGGCTACGAGCAGTACTTC.

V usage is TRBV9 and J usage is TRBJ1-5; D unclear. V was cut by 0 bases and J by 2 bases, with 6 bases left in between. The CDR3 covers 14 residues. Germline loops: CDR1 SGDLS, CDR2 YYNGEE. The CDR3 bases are TGTGCCAGCAGCGTAGGTCAGGGCAATCAGCCCCAGCATTTT. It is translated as CASSVGQGNQPQHF.

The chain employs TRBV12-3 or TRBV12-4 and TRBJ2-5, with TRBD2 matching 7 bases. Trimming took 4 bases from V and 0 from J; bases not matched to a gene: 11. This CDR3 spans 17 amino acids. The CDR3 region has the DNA TGTGCCAGCAGTTCCCTTAAATCGGGGGGAGACCAAGAGACCCAGTACTTC. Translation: CASSSLKSGGDQETQYF.

CDR3 in amino acids: CAWSVASAPDTQYF. CDR3 sequence (DNA): TGTGCCTGGAGTGTAGCGAGCGCCCCAGATACGCAGTATTTT. The rearrangement uses TRBV30 and TRBJ2-3; D is ambiguous. Germline V gene data show CDR1 as GTSNPN and CDR2 as SVGIG (reference sequence). Trimming shortened V by 0 bases and J by 4 bases, and 11 bases separated the two germline ends. The CDR3 sequence is 14 residues long. The full variable domain, rest sourced from reference TRBV30 and TRBJ2-3, is SQTIHQWPATLVQPVGSPLSLECTVEGTSNPNLYWYRQAAGRGLQLLFYSVGIGQISSEVPQNLSASRPQDRQFILSSKKLLLSDSGFYLCAWSVASAPDTQYFGPGTRLTVL.

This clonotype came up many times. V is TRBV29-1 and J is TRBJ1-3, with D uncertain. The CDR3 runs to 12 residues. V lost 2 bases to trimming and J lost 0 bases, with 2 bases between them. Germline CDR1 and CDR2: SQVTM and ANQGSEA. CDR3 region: CSVETSGNTIYF. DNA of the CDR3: TGCAGCGTTGAAACCTCTGGAAACACCATATATTTT.

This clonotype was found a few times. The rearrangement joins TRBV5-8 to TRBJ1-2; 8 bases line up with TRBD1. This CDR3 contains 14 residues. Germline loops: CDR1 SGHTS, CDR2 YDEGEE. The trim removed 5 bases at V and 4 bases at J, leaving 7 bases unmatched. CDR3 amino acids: CASRTDREFYGYTF. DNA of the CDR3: TGTGCCAGCAGAACGGACAGGGAATTCTATGGCTACACCTTC. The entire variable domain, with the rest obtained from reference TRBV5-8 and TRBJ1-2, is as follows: EAGVTQSPTHLIKTRGQQATLRCSPISGHTSVYWYQQALGLGLQFLLWYDEGEERNRGNFPPRFSGRQFPNYSSELNVNALELEDSALYLCASRTDREFYGYTFGSGTRLTVV.

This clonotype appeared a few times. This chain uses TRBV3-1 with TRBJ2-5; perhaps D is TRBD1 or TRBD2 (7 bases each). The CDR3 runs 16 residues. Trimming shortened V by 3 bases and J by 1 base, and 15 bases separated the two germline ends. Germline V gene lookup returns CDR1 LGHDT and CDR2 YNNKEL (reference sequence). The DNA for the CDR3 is TGTGCCAGCAGCCAGAGGGGGCGGGGGCCCCAAGAGACCCAGTACTTC. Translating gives CASSQRGRGPQETQYF.

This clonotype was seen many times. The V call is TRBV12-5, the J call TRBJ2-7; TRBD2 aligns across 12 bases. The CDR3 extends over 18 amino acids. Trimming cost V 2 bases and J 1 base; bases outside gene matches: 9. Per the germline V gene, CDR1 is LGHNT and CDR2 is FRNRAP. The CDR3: CASGLPLGGLAGSYEQYF. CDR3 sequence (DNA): TGTGCTAGTGGTTTGCCCCTCGGGGGACTAGCGGGTTCCTACGAGCAGTACTTC.

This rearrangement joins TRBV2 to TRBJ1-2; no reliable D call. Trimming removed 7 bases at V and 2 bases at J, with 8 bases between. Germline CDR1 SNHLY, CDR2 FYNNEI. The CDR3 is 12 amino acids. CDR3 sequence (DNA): TGTGCCAGCACCGGACGGAACTATGGCTACACCTTC. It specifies CASTGRNYGYTF.

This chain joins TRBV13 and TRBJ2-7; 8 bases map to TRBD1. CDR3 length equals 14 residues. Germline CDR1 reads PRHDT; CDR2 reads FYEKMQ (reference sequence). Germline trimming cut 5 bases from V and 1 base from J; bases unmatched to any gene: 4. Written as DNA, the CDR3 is TGTGCCAGCAGCAGACAGGGGAGGTCCTACGAGCAGTACTTC. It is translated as CASSRQGRSYEQYF.